This is a list of T cell receptor beta chains from one sample in a study of human T cells and chemical hapten exposure. In TCRdb, the RACE reads were re-called with MiXCR into one record per CDR3 protein. The sample consists of about 85,000 distinct CDR3 sequences, 6.5% to 10% of them appearing once. The sample in question was whole blood, obtained in connection with sensitization to the hapten diphenylcyclopropenone (DPC). Source of these receptors: a man aged 40-49 years with alopecia areata. Some clones in this sample may be carry-over from other donors' samples. The CDR3 runs from the conserved cysteine through the conserved F or W. The order of the fields is V gene, J gene, CDR3 protein.

v_gene: TRBV2; j_gene: TRBJ2-3; CDR3aa: CASRRIGGRGLTDTQYF
v_gene: TRBV12-3/TRBV12-4; j_gene: TRBJ2-4; CDR3aa: CASSLLTGRKNIQYF
v_gene: TRBV28; j_gene: TRBJ2-7; CDR3aa: CASSLDRVVHEQYF
v_gene: TRBV6-2/TRBV6-3; j_gene: TRBJ2-6; CDR3aa: CASRDRAQANVLTF
v_gene: TRBV19; j_gene: TRBJ2-5; CDR3aa: CASSTLLAGSEETQYF
v_gene: TRBV19; j_gene: TRBJ2-4; CDR3aa: CVSTPDRNSKNIQYF
v_gene: TRBV29-1; j_gene: TRBJ2-3; CDR3aa: CSVEYQRPNTDTQYF
v_gene: TRBV6-6; j_gene: TRBJ1-3; CDR3aa: CASSYSRQGDTIYF
v_gene: TRBV28; j_gene: TRBJ1-6; CDR3aa: CASSAQGPRGSPLHF
v_gene: TRBV6-1; j_gene: TRBJ2-1; CDR3aa: CASSLTGGPGNEQFF
v_gene: TRBV20-1; j_gene: TRBJ1-4; CDR3aa: CSARWGGTNEKLFF
v_gene: TRBV10-3; j_gene: TRBJ2-7; CDR3aa: CAISDRVPYEQYF
v_gene: TRBV6-1; j_gene: TRBJ1-4; CDR3aa: CASSEIGIANEKLFF
v_gene: TRBV29-1; j_gene: TRBJ2-1; CDR3aa: CSVVLAGRSYNEQFF
v_gene: TRBV11-2; j_gene: TRBJ2-6; CDR3aa: CASSAGSDGPGANVLTF
v_gene: TRBV4-3; j_gene: TRBJ1-1; CDR3aa: CASSQDGRGTEAFF
v_gene: TRBV28; j_gene: TRBJ1-5; CDR3aa: CASSLSSHNQPQHF
v_gene: TRBV28; j_gene: TRBJ2-5; CDR3aa: CASSLFRLGVRQETQYF
v_gene: TRBV30; j_gene: TRBJ2-1; CDR3aa: CAWSIRDFGEQFF
v_gene: TRBV29-1; j_gene: TRBJ2-6; CDR3aa: CSVEDRQGAAGANVLTF
v_gene: TRBV10-3; j_gene: TRBJ1-5; CDR3aa: CATGQGGMGDGPQHF
v_gene: TRBV29-1; j_gene: TRBJ1-1; CDR3aa: CSVTRTDTEAFF
v_gene: TRBV9; j_gene: TRBJ1-6; CDR3aa: CASSVSRDRGYNSPLHF
v_gene: TRBV2; j_gene: TRBJ1-4; CDR3aa: CASSDFGQVFNEKLFF
v_gene: TRBV6-1; j_gene: TRBJ2-7; CDR3aa: CASSESSPFAWEYEQYF
v_gene: TRBV5-5; j_gene: TRBJ1-5; CDR3aa: CASSLLGADNQPQHF
v_gene: TRBV7-9; j_gene: TRBJ2-1; CDR3aa: CASSPGLAGLSYNEQFF
v_gene: TRBV12-5; j_gene: TRBJ2-3; CDR3aa: CASGLRELDTQYF
v_gene: TRBV29-1; j_gene: TRBJ2-1; CDR3aa: CSVVQGTSGSFRQFF
v_gene: TRBV2; j_gene: TRBJ2-7; CDR3aa: CASSEQGADSYEQYF
v_gene: TRBV24-1; j_gene: TRBJ2-2; CDR3aa: CATRGIGELFF
v_gene: TRBV5-1; j_gene: TRBJ2-1; CDR3aa: CASSIVGNEQFF
v_gene: TRBV5-6; j_gene: TRBJ2-7; CDR3aa: CASSAGQGEQYF
v_gene: TRBV18; j_gene: TRBJ2-5; CDR3aa: CVSSPGSSQETQYF
v_gene: TRBV7-9; j_gene: TRBJ1-2; CDR3aa: CASSLALLAEDSNYGYTF
v_gene: TRBV12-3/TRBV12-4; j_gene: TRBJ2-1; CDR3aa: CASSYRIDRGNEQFF
v_gene: TRBV5-1; j_gene: TRBJ2-5; CDR3aa: CASTIGNQETQYF